These 20 T cell receptor beta chains originate from one sample sequenced in a study of blood T cell repertoires in COVID-19. Assay: immunoSEQ multiplex PCR; the TCRdb copy retains only in-frame clones and omits some. The profile shows some 200,000 clones, about four fifths of them singletons. The sequenced sample was peripheral blood. The receptor source for this set is a woman in her thirties or forties with acute or convalescent COVID-19.

The chain joins TRBV27 to TRBJ1-2; D may be TRBD1 (6 bases). CDR3 length: 14 residues. Germline-derived CDR1 and CDR2 are MNHEY and SMNVEV (reference sequence). Trimming shortened V by 8 bases and J by 2 bases, and 15 bases separated the two germline ends. The CDR3 protein is CASRNRDMNYGYTF. In DNA, the CDR3 is TGTGCCAGCCGGAACCGGGACATGAACTATGGCTACACCTTC.

This CDR3 is CASSLLQQISQETQYF. The CDR3 coding sequence is TGTGCCAGCAGTTTATTACAGCAAATATCGCAAGAGACCCAGTACTTC. The V gene is TRBV28, the J gene TRBJ2-5; D ambiguous. The CDR3 loop spans 16 amino acids. Trimming took off 1 base at V and 2 bases at J, with 14 bases between the two ends. Germline V gene sequence: CDR1 MDHEN, CDR2 SYDVKM.

As for this clone: A read error may produce the germline difference seen at one junction end. The gene calls are TRBV27 and TRBJ1-4; weak D call: TRBD1 (5 bases). This CDR3 region has 13 residues. CDR1 is MNHEY, CDR2 SMNVEV, per germline (reference sequence). The CDR3 DNA reads TGTGCCAGCAGTCGGACAACGAATGAAAAACTGTTTTTT. It specifies CASSRTTNEKLFF.

CDR3 nucleotide sequence: TGTGCCAGCAGTTATATGAGCACAGATACGCAGTATTTT. The encoded protein is CASSYMSTDTQYF. The chain is built from TRBV6-5 and TRBJ2-3, with D hard to call. In germline, CDR1 is MNHEY, CDR2 SVGAGI. V was clipped by 3 bases and J by 0 bases, with 4 bases between them. This CDR3 spans 13 amino acids.

This clone was counted a few times. This chain joins TRBV5-8 and TRBJ1-2; a weak D match, TRBD1 (5 bases). Germline lookup yields CDR1 SGHTS and CDR2 YDEGEE. CDR3 length equals 15 residues. The ends were cut back, 4 bases at V and 3 bases at J, with 16 bases in the middle. CDR3 protein: CASSPGPGNYYGYTF. Here the CDR3 DNA reads TGTGCCAGCAGCCCTGGGCCAGGGAATTACTATGGCTACACCTTC.

V is TRBV5-4 and J is TRBJ1-2; no clear D gene. The V and J ends lost 0 bases and 8 bases respectively, with 8 bases between them. The CDR3 length is 12 residues. Germline loops: CDR1 SGHNT, CDR2 YYREEE (reference sequence). The CDR3 DNA is TGTGCCAGCAGCTTGGATGCAGGCGGCTACACCTTC. Translated: CASSLDAGGYTF.

This chain links TRBV9 with TRBJ1-2; 8 positions match TRBD1. This CDR3 spans 14 amino acids. The germline CDR1 and CDR2 sequences are SGDLS and YYNGEE. V shed 4 bases and J 6 bases; nucleotides not matched to a gene: 8. The CDR3 spells CASSPRTGQDGYTF. CDR3 DNA: TGTGCCAGCAGCCCTCGGACAGGGCAAGATGGCTACACCTTC.

The table lists this clone with a count of one. The rearrangement joins TRBV27 to TRBJ1-5; perhaps TRBD1 as D (5 bases). The V gene's germline CDR1 is MNHEY and CDR2 SMNVEV (reference sequence). Deletions cut 3 bases from V and 6 bases from J, with 15 bases between. CDR3 size: 15 residues. Written as DNA, the CDR3 is TGTGCCAGCAGTTTCCGGGGGACTTTCACTCAGCCCCAGCATTTT. Its protein product is CASSFRGTFTQPQHF.

CDR3 loop: CASSLGDTTNEKLFF. CDR3 nucleotide sequence: TGTGCCAGCAGCTTAGGGGACACAACTAATGAAAAACTGTTTTTT. The genes are TRBV7-9 and TRBJ1-4, with D possibly matching TRBD1 (6 bases). The CDR3 extends over 15 amino acids. The ends were cut back, 1 base at V and 0 bases at J, with 6 bases in the middle. From germline, CDR1 is SEHNR and CDR2 FQNEAQ (reference sequence). The complete variable domain, with remaining parts taken from reference TRBV7-9 and TRBJ1-4, reads DTGVSQNPRHKITKRGQNVTFRCDPISEHNRLYWYRQTLGQGPEFLTYFQNEAQLEKSRLLSDRFSAERPKGSFSTLEIQRTEQGDSAMYLCASSLGDTTNEKLFFGSGTQLSVL.

This clone was recorded only once. The V call is TRBV27, the J call TRBJ1-5, with TRBD1 as a possible D gene (5 bases). V lost 2 bases and J lost 0, with 8 bases in between. CDR3 length equals 15 residues. Germline V lookup: CDR1 MNHEY, CDR2 SMNVEV (reference sequence). CDR3 nucleotide sequence: TGTGCCAGCAGTTTAGACAGAAATAGCAATCAGCCCCAGCATTTT. Translated: CASSLDRNSNQPQHF.

V is TRBV28 and J is TRBJ2-7; TRBD1 matches 9 bases. Germline CDR1 MDHEN, CDR2 SYDVKM. J was trimmed by 1 base and V by 5 bases; bases with no gene match: 9. CDR3 length: 16 amino acids. The CDR3 coding sequence is TGTGCCAGCAGTACCGAGGGACAGGGCGTATCCTACGAGCAGTACTTC. This gives the protein CASSTEGQGVSYEQYF.

The chain is built from TRBV18 and TRBJ1-4, with TRBD1 as a possible D gene (6 bases). CDR1 KGHSH and CDR2 LQKENI come from the germline V gene. This CDR3 contains 13 residues. V was trimmed by 10 bases and J by 8 bases, leaving 17 bases between them. The CDR3 DNA follows: TGTGCCACCCAAAGGGGGTCCGAGGAAAAACTGTTTTTT. Translating gives CATQRGSEEKLFF. Full variable domain (missing parts from reference TRBV18 and TRBJ1-4): NAGVMQNPRHLVRRRGQEARLRCSPMKGHSHVYWYRQLPEEGLKFMVYLQKENIIDESGMPKERFSAEFPKEGPSILRIQQVVRGDSAAYFCATQRGSEEKLFFGSGTQLSVL.

The chain carries TRBV30 and TRBJ1-1; D is unclear. The CDR3 loop spans 13 amino acids. Trimming took off 2 bases at V and 0 bases at J, with 7 bases between the two ends. Per the germline V gene, CDR1 is GTSNPN and CDR2 is SVGIG (reference sequence). CDR3 in amino acids: CAWSSNMNTEAFF. As DNA, the CDR3 is TGTGCCTGGAGTAGTAACATGAACACTGAAGCTTTCTTT. The whole variable domain, remainder taken from reference TRBV30 and TRBJ1-1, is SQTIHQWPATLVQPVGSPLSLECTVEGTSNPNLYWYRQAAGRGLQLLFYSVGIGQISSEVPQNLSASRPQDRQFILSSKKLLLSDSGFYLCAWSSNMNTEAFFGQGTRLTVV.

The chain links TRBV28 to TRBJ2-7; possibly TRBD1 for D (5 bases). Trimming pared 2 bases from V and 1 base from J, leaving 12 bases between. CDR1 and CDR2 from the germline V gene are MDHEN and SYDVKM. The length of the CDR3 is 15 residues. CDR3 region: CASSLTRAMSYEQYF. The CDR3 coding sequence is TGTGCCAGCAGTTTAACCAGGGCTATGTCCTACGAGCAGTACTTC.

The rearrangement uses TRBV13 and TRBJ2-7; D unresolved. Germline CDR1 is PRHDT and CDR2 is FYEKMQ (reference sequence). The CDR3 runs to 11 residues. V gave up 2 bases and J gave up 4 bases, with 3 bases separating them. The CDR3, as DNA: TGTGCCAGCAGCTTACGGTACGAGCAGTACTTC. Translated: CASSLRYEQYF.

This clone was recorded many times. The chain has TRBV2 and TRBJ1-5, with 7 bases fitting TRBD1. The CDR3 spans 15 residues. The V gene's germline CDR1 is SNHLY and CDR2 FYNNEI. Trimming cost V 7 bases and J 4 bases; bases outside gene matches: 10. The CDR3 spells CASTRESGGNQPQHF. In nucleotides, the CDR3 is TGTGCCAGCACGAGAGAGTCAGGGGGTAATCAGCCCCAGCATTTT.

The chain is built from TRBV5-1 and TRBJ2-7, with 11 bases lining up with TRBD2. V shed 2 bases and J 2 bases; nucleotides not matched to a gene: 3. The CDR3 has 15 residues. From germline, CDR1 is SGHRS and CDR2 YFSETQ. CDR3 loop: CASSFTSGSAYEQYF. The CDR3 nucleotides are TGCGCCAGCAGCTTTACTAGCGGGAGCGCCTACGAGCAGTACTTC.

This chain connects TRBV2 to TRBJ2-7; D is possibly TRBD1 (6 bases). The CDR3 consists of 15 residues. Trimming pared 6 bases from V and 4 bases from J, leaving 19 bases between. Germline values: CDR1 SNHLY, CDR2 FYNNEI. CDR3 in DNA: TGTGCCAGCAGCATGACAGGATCCCTCCGTTACGAGCAGTACTTC. Its protein is CASSMTGSLRYEQYF.

Worth noting for this clone: The sample has other DNA sequences that encode this CDR3 too. The chain uses TRBV5-1 and TRBJ2-5; no reliable D call. Germline V gives CDR1 SGHRS, CDR2 YFSETQ. Trimming removed 4 bases at V and 2 bases at J, with 3 bases between. CDR3 length equals 11 residues. This CDR3 reads CASSQQETQYF. The CDR3 DNA is TGCGCCAGCAGCCAACAAGAGACCCAGTACTTC.

The chain employs TRBV13 and TRBJ2-7; no clear D gene. Germline V CDR1 and CDR2: PRHDT, FYEKMQ (reference sequence). The CDR3 totals 14 residues. The ends were cut back, 5 bases at V and 0 bases at J, with 11 bases in the middle. The CDR3 loop reads CASSHPSSSYEQYF. Written as DNA, the CDR3 is TGTGCCAGCAGCCACCCCTCGAGCTCCTACGAGCAGTACTTC.